The clone carrying this T cell receptor (beta chain) has ten or more counts. What it recognizes is unknown. These data come from a study of regulatory T cells in long-lasting Graves disease. General study results and limits: The study examined only peripheral blood, not thyroid tissue.

Researchers made TCR beta libraries by using iRepertoire HTBI primers and running Arm-PCR on CDR3 regions. Each CDR3 protein gets one entry after TCRdb re-called the multiplex PCR reads with MiXCR. Of about 500,000 distinct CDR3 sequences listed, around 13% are singletons. The CDR3 runs 13 residues. V was cut by 4 bases and J by 7 bases, with 13 bases left in between. Per germline, CDR1 MNHEY and CDR2 SVGEGT. The time point is: newly diagnosed GD, antithyroid drugs for less than 3 months. Isolated PBMC RNA provided the starting material for the TCR library. These data also featured in a second study, about T cells in Graves' hyperthyroidism and ophthalmopathy. That work states: In blood, most of the thyroid clonotypes expanded above 0.001 were also present.

Specimen: peripheral blood mononuclear cells (PBMCs), collected at new diagnosis, from a patient treated with antithyroid drugs. The chain combines TRBV6-2 or TRBV6-3 with TRBJ1-1; D might be TRBD1 (6 bases). The TCR comes from a woman in her 30s with Graves disease. CDR3: CASSSRQANEAFF. Written as DNA, the CDR3 is TGTGCCAGCAGTTCTCGACAGGCCAATGAAGCTTTCTTT.